The sample holds many counts of the clone carrying this TCR beta chain. Its target is not known. Each CDR3 protein is one row after TCRdb ran MiXCR on the 5' RACE reads. The table has a few hundred thousand distinct CDR3 sequences, 6.8% seen once. The sample belongs to a study of T cells after yellow fever vaccination. Study information: SMART-Seq v4 Ultra Low Input prepared the low-cell-number fractions. Whole-study results and caveats: Overlap between CD4 and CD8 compartments was detected for a small share of clonotypes. Booster samples showed a return of most primary-vaccination clones (roughly 96% CD4, around 85% CD8). The presence of abundant clonotypes contaminating from the bulk population was possible in FACS-sorted repertoires.

The material was PBMCs, obtained about 49 days after the first yellow fever vaccination. This TCR was sampled from a man between 18 and 35 years old who received the YFV17D yellow fever vaccine.

CDR3 loop: CASSLVTGPDTQYF. DNA for the CDR3: TGTGCCAGCAGCTTAGTGACAGGGCCAGATACGCAGTATTTT. This chain uses TRBV7-2 with TRBJ2-3, with 7 bases fitting TRBD1. Germline loops: CDR1 SGHTA, CDR2 FQGNSA. V shed 1 base, J shed 4 bases, and the junction held 2 bases outside the gene matches. The length of the CDR3 is 14 residues.